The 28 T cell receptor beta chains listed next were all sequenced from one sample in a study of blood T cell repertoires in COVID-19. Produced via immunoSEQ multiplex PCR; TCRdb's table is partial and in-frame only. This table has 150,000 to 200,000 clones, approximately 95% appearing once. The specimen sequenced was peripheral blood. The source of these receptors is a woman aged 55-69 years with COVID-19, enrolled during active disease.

The CDR3 here is CASSEEVGGYSPGPQHF. Written as DNA, the CDR3 is TGTGCCAGCAGTGAAGAGGTGGGGGGGTACAGTCCCGGACCCCAGCATTTT. The gene calls are TRBV6-1 and TRBJ1-5, with D perhaps TRBD1 (5 bases). The CDR3 runs to 17 residues. V was cut by 1 base and J by 10 bases, with 23 bases left in between. In germline, CDR1 is MNHNS, CDR2 SASEGT.

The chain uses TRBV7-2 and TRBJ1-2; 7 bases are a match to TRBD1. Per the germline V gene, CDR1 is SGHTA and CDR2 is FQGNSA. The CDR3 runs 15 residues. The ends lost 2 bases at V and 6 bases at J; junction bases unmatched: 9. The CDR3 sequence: CASSLSGRGEDGYTF. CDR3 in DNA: TGTGCCAGCAGCTTATCCGGCAGGGGGGAGGATGGCTACACCTTC.

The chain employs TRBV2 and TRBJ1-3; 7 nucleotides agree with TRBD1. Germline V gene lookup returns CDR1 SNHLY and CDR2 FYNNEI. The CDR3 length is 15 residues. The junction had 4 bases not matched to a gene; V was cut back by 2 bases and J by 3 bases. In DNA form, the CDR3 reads TGTGCCAGCAGTGAATTGACAGGGTTTGGAAACACCATATATTTT. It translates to CASSELTGFGNTIYF.

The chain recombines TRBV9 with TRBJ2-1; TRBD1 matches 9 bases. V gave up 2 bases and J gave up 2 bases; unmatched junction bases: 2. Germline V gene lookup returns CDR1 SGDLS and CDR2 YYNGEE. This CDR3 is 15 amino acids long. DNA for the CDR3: TGTGCCAGCAGCGTCGACAGGGGGGCCTACAATGAGCAGTTCTTC. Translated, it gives CASSVDRGAYNEQFF.

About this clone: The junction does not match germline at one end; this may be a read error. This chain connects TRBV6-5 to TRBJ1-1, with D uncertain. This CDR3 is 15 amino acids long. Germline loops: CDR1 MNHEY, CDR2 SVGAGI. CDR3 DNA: TGTGCCAGCAGTGACTCCTTACTGGGGAGGCGTGAAGCTTTCTTT. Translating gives CASSDSLLGRREAFF.

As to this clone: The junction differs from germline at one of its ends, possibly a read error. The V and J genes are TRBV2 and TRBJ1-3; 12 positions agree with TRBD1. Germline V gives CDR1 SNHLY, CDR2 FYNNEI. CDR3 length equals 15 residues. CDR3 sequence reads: CASIPGQGAGNTTYF. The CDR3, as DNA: TGTGCCAGCATCCCGGGACAGGGGGCTGGAAACACCACATATTTT.

CDR3 DNA sequence: TGTGCCAGCAGCTCCCGCCAGGGCCTTTTCTACGAGCAGTACTTC. This sequence encodes CASSSRQGLFYEQYF. The rearrangement uses TRBV3-1 (or the pseudogene TRBV3-2) and TRBJ2-7, with D maybe TRBD1 (5 bases). The CDR3 has 15 amino acids. Per the germline V gene, CDR1 is LGHDT and CDR2 is YNNKEL (reference sequence). V was cut by 5 bases and J by 3 bases, with 17 bases left in between.

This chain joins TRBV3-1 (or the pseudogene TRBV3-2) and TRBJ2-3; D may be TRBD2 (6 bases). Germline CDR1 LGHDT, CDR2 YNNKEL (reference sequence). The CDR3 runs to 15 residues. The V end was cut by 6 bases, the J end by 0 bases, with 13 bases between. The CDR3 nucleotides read TGTGCCAGCAGACACGCGGGGCGGAGCACAGATACGCAGTATTTT. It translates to CASRHAGRSTDTQYF.

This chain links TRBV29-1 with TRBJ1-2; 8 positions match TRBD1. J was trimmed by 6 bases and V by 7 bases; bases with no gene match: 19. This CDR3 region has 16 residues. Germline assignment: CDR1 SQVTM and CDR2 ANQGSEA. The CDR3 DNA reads TGCAGCGCGTCCCGGGGACAGGCGACCCCAGGAGATGGCTACACCTTC. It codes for CSASRGQATPGDGYTF.

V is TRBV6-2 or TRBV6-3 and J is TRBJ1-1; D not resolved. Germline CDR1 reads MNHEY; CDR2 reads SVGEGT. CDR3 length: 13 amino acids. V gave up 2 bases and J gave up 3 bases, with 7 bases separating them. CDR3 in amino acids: CASSYSADTEAFF. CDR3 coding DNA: TGTGCCAGCAGTTACAGTGCGGACACTGAAGCTTTCTTT.

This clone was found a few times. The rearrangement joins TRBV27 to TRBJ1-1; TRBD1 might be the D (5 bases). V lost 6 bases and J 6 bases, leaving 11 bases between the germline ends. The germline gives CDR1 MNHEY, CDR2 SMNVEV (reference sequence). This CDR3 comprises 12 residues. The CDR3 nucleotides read TGTGCCAGCAGCTCCGGGGGAGCTGAAGCTTTCTTT. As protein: CASSSGGAEAFF.

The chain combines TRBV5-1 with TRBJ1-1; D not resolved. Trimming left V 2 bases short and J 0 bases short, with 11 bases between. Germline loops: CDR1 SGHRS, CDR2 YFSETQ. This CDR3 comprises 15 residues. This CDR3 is CASSFDQVMNTEAFF. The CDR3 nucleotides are TGCGCCAGCAGCTTTGACCAGGTGATGAACACTGAAGCTTTCTTT.

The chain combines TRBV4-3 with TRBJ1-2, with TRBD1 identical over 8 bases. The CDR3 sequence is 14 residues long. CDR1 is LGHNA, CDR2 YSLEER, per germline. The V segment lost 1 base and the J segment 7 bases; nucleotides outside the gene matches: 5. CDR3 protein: CASSQVEDRVGYTF. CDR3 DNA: TGCGCCAGCAGCCAAGTCGAGGACAGGGTTGGCTACACCTTC.

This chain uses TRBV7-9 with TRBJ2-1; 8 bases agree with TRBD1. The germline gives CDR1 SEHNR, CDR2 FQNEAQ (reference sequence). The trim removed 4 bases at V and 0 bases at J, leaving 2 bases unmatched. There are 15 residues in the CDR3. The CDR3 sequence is CASSSGGSSYNEQFF. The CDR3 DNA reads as TGTGCCAGCAGCTCAGGGGGCAGCTCCTACAATGAGCAGTTCTTC. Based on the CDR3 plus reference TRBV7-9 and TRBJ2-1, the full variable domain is DTGVSQNPRHKITKRGQNVTFRCDPISEHNRLYWYRQTLGQGPEFLTYFQNEAQLEKSRLLSDRFSAERPKGSFSTLEIQRTEQGDSAMYLCASSSGGSSYNEQFFGPGTRLTVL.

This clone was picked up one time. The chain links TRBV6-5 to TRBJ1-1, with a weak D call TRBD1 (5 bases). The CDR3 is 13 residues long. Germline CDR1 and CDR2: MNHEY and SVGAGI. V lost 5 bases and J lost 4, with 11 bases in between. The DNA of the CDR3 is TGTGCCAGCAGTCTTTCAGGGATCACTGAAGCTTTCTTT. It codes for CASSLSGITEAFF.

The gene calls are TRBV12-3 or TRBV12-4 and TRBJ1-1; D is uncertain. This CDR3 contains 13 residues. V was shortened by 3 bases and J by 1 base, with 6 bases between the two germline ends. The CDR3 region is CASSLAANTEAFF. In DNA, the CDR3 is TGTGCCAGCAGTTTGGCCGCGAACACTGAAGCTTTCTTT.

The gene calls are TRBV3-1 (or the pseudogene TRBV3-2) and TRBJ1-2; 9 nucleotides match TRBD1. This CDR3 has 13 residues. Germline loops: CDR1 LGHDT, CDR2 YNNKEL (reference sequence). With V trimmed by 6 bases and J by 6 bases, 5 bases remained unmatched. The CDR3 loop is CASRDRGRNGYTF. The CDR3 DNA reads TGTGCCAGCAGGGACAGGGGAAGGAATGGCTACACCTTC.

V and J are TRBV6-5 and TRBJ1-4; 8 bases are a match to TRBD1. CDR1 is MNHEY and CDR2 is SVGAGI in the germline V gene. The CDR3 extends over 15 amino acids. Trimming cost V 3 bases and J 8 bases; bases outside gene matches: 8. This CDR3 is CASSYRPGQGEKLFF. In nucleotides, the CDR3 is TGTGCCAGCAGTTATCGGCCAGGACAGGGCGAAAAACTGTTTTTT.

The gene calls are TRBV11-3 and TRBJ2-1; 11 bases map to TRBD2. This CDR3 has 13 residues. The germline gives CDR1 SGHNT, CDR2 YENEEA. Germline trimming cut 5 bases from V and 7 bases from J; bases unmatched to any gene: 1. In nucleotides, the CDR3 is TGTGCCAGCAGCCGACTAGCGGGGAATGAGCAGTTCTTC. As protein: CASSRLAGNEQFF.

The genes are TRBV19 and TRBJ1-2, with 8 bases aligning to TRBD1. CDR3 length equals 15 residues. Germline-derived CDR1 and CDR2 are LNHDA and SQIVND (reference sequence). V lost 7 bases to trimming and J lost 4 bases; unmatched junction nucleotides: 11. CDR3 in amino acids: CASTPDRAGGYGYTF. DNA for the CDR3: TGTGCCAGTACCCCGGACAGGGCGGGTGGCTATGGCTACACCTTC.

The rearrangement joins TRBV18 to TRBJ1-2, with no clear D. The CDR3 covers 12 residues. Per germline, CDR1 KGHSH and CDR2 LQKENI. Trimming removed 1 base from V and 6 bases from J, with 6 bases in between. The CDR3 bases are TGTGCCAGCTCACCACTGAGTGATGGCTACACCTTC. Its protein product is CASSPLSDGYTF.

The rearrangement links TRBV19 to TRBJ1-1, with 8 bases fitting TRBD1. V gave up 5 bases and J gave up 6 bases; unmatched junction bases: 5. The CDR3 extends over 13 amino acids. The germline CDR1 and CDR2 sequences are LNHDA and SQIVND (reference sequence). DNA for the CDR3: TGTGCCAGTAGTCAGGGGGCGAGGGCTGAAGCTTTCTTT. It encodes CASSQGARAEAFF.

The CDR3 DNA reads TGTGCCAGTAGTATAGGACCGGGACAGGGGCTTGGCTACACCTTC. Its protein product is CASSIGPGQGLGYTF. The chain employs TRBV19 and TRBJ1-2; 10 bases are a match to TRBD1. The V segment lost 1 base and the J segment 7 bases; nucleotides outside the gene matches: 6. Germline CDR1 and CDR2: LNHDA and SQIVND (reference sequence). This CDR3 region has 15 residues.

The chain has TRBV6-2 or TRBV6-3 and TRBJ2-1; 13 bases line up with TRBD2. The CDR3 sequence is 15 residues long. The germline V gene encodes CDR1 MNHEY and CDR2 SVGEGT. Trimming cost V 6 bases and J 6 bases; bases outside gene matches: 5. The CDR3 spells CASSRTSGGLNEQFF. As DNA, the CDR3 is TGTGCCAGCAGCCGGACTAGCGGGGGCCTCAATGAGCAGTTCTTC.

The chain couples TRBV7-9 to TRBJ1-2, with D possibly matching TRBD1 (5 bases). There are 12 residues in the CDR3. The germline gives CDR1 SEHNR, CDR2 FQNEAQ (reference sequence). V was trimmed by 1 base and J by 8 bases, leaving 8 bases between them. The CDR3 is CASSLVGGGYTF. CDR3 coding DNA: TGTGCCAGCAGCTTAGTGGGGGGAGGCTACACCTTC.

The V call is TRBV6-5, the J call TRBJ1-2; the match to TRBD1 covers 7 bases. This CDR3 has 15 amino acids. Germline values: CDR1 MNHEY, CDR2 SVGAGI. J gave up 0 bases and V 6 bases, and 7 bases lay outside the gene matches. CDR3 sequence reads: CASRPGQSANYGYTF. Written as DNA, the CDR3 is TGTGCCAGCAGGCCGGGACAGTCAGCTAACTATGGCTACACCTTC.

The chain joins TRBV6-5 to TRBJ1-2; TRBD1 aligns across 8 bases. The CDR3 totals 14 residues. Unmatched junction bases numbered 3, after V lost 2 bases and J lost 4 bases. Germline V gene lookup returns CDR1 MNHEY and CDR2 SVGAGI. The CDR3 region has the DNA TGTGCCAGCAGTTACAGGACAGGGACCTATGGCTACACCTTC. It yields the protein CASSYRTGTYGYTF.

The DNA of the CDR3 is TGTGCCAGCAGCCCCCACTCTCGACAAACTTTGCAGTATTTT. As protein: CASSPHSRQTLQYF. J is TRBJ2-3 and V is TRBV3-1 (or the pseudogene TRBV3-2), with D unclear. CDR1 and CDR2 (germline): LGHDT, YNNKEL (reference sequence). Between the trimmed V and J ends, which lost 4 bases and 11 bases, there was a span of 19 bases. This CDR3 is built from 14 residues.